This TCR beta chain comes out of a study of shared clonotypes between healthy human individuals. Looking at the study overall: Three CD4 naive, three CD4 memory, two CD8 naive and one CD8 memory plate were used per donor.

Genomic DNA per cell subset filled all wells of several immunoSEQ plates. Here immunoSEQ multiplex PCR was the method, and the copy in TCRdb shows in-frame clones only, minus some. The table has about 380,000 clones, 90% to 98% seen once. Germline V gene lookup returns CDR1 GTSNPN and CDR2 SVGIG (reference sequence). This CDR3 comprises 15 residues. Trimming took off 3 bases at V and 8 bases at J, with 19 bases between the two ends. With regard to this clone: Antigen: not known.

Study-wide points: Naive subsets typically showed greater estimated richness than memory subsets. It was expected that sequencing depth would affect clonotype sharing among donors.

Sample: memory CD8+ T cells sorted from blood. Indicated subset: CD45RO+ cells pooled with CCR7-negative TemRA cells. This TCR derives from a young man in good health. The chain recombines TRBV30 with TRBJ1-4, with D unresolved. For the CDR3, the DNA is TGTGCCTGGAGCCAACGGAGTGGGTTGGGAGAAAAACTGTTTTTT. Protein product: CAWSQRSGLGEKLFF.